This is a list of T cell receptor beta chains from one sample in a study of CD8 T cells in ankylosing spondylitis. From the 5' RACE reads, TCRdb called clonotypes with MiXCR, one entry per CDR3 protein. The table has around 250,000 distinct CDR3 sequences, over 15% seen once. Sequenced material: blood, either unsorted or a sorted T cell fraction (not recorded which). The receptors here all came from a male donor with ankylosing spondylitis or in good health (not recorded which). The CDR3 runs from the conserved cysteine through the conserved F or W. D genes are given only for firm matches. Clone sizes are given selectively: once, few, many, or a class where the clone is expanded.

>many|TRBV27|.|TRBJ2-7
CASRWDGGASEQYF
TGTGCCAGCCGATGGGACGGGGGCGCGAGCGAGCAGTACTTC
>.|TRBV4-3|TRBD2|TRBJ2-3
CASSQDSGGSMGTQYF
TGCGCCAGCAGCCAAGATTCGGGAGGGTCGATGGGTACGCAGTATTTT
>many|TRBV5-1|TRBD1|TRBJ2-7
CASSFQGVEQYF
TGCGCCAGCAGCTTTCAGGGGGTTGAGCAGTACTTC
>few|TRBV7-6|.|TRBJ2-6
CASSRGWGQGANVLTF
TGTGCCAGCAGTAGAGGGTGGGGGCAGGGGGCCAACGTCCTGACTTTC
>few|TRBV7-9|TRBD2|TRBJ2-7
CASSGVGLAGEWYEQYF
TGTGCCAGCAGCGGAGTGGGACTAGCGGGAGAATGGTACGAGCAGTACTTC
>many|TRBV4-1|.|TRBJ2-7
CASSQVVAGGSYEQYF
TGCGCCAGCAGCCAAGTAGTCGCAGGGGGGTCCTACGAGCAGTACTTC
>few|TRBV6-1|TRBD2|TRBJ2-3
CASSNGTTHRDTQYF
TGTGCCAGCAGTAATGGGACTACCCACAGAGATACGCAGTATTTT
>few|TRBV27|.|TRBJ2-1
CASSPSQGGEQFF
TGTGCCAGCAGTCCCAGCCAGGGCGGTGAGCAGTTCTTC
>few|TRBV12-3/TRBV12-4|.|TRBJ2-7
CASSFGNEQYF
TGTGCCAGCAGTTTTGGGAACGAGCAGTACTTC
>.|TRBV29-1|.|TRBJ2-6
CSVDLPEDRSGANVLTF
TGCAGCGTTGATCTCCCGGAGGACCGCTCTGGGGCCAACGTCCTGACTTTC
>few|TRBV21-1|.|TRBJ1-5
CGSNQPQHF
TGTGGTAGCAATCAGCCCCAGCATTTT
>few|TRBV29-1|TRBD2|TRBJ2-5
CSVGFAGGGSETQYF
TGCAGCGTTGGTTTTGCGGGAGGAGGAAGTGAGACCCAGTACTTC
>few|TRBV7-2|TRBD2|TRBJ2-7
CASSSGLRGYEQYF
TGTGCCAGCAGCTCGGGACTACGGGGCTACGAGCAGTACTTC
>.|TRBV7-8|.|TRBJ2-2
CASSSSGTESNTGELFF
TGTGCCAGCAGCAGTTCCGGGACCGAGTCGAACACCGGGGAGCTGTTTTTT
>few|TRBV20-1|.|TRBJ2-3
CSAWGITDTQYF
TGCAGTGCTTGGGGGATCACAGATACGCAGTATTTT
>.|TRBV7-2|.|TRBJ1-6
CASSLGVYYNSPLHF
TGTGCCAGCAGCCTAGGGGTTTACTATAATTCACCCCTCCACTTT
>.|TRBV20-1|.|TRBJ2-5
CSAPGRPGQLQETQYF
TGCAGTGCGCCGGGGAGGCCGGGACAGTTGCAAGAGACCCAGTACTTC
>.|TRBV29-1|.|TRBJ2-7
CSVPGLGYEQYF
TGCAGCGTTCCGGGGCTCGGGTACGAGCAGTACTTC
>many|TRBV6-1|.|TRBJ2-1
CASSVRSSYNEQFF
TGTGCCAGCAGTGTTCGAAGCTCCTACAATGAGCAGTTCTTC
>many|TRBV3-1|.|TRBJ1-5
CASSQDGVQPQHF
TGTGCCAGCAGCCAAGATGGGGTTCAGCCCCAGCATTTT
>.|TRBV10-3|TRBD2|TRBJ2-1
CAISEVLAGEDSFF
TGTGCCATCAGTGAGGTACTAGCGGGAGAGGACTCGTTCTTC
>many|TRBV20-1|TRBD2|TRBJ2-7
CSARDRLAVPSYEQYF
TGCAGTGCTAGAGACCGACTAGCGGTCCCTTCCTACGAGCAGTACTTC
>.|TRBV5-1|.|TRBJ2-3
CASSLGVLTDTQYF
TGCGCCAGCAGCCTGGGGGTGCTCACAGATACGCAGTATTTT
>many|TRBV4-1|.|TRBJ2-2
CASSQEGGPNTGELFF
TGCGCCAGCAGCCAAGAAGGCGGGCCGAACACCGGGGAGCTGTTTTTT
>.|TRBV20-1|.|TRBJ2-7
CSATARFSYEQYF
TGCAGTGCTACAGCACGATTTTCCTACGAGCAGTACTTC
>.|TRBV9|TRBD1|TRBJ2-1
CASSASRDRATYNEQFF
TGTGCCAGCAGCGCCTCCAGGGACAGGGCTACCTACAATGAGCAGTTCTTC